This is a list of T cell receptor beta chains from one sample in a study of control samples from healthy donors and cancer patients. Assay: immunoSEQ multiplex PCR; the TCRdb copy retains only in-frame clones and omits some. Among 110,000 to 150,000 clones listed, under 95% were seen once. The material sequenced was blood. The receptor source for this set is a man between 18 and 29 years old in good health. Both conserved end residues are part of each CDR3. A D gene is named only where the DNA matches it firmly. The size field is filled for only some rows; it gives once, few, many or a size class.

V gene	clone size	D gene	J gene	CDR3 protein	CDR3 DNA
TRBV28	-	-	TRBJ1-2	CASSSAIKTTAGGYTF	TGTGCCAGCAGTTCCGCAATCAAAACGACAGCGGGGGGCTACACCTTC
TRBV5-4	-	-	TRBJ2-2	CAVHGTLNTGELFF	TGTGCCGTACATGGGACCCTGAACACCGGGGAGCTGTTTTTT
TRBV5-4	once	TRBD1	TRBJ1-2	CASTYWGLLDRVDYGYTF	TGTGCCAGCACCTACTGGGGGCTCCTCGACAGGGTGGACTATGGCTACACCTTC
TRBV7-9	once	-	TRBJ2-2	CASSVEANTGELFF	TGTGCCAGCAGCGTAGAAGCGAACACCGGGGAGCTGTTTTTT
TRBV11-2	-	-	TRBJ1-4	CASSITGREGEKLFF	TGTGCCAGCAGCATCACAGGGAGGGAAGGAGAAAAACTGTTTTTT
TRBV7-9	-	-	TRBJ1-1	CAGSGTEAFF	TGTGCCGGGTCGGGAACTGAAGCTTTCTTT
TRBV7-2	-	-	TRBJ1-6	CASSWDGGRDNSPLHF	TGTGCCAGCAGCTGGGATGGAGGGCGAGATAATTCACCCCTCCACTTT
TRBV10-1	-	-	TRBJ2-4	CARTVRKFRQGPGF	TGCGCCAGAACCGTAAGAAAATTTAGGCAGGGCCCCGGGTTC
TRBV28	-	-	TRBJ1-5	CASSFNGLGGDQPQHF	TGTGCCAGCAGTTTTAACGGCCTAGGAGGGGATCAGCCCCAGCATTTT
TRBV5-1	-	-	TRBJ1-5	CASSSGGLGAGQPQHF	TGCGCCAGCAGCTCTGGAGGTCTGGGAGCGGGTCAGCCCCAGCATTTT
TRBV5-5	-	-	TRBJ2-7	CASSYGRNTYEQYF	TGTGCCAGCAGCTATGGACGAAACACCTACGAGCAGTACTTC
TRBV21-1	-	-	TRBJ1-2	CASSKVTLSGYTF	TGTGCCAGCAGCAAAGTCACGCTTAGTGGCTACACCTTC
TRBV19	-	-	TRBJ2-7	CASSIGQGTSEQYF	TGTGCCAGTAGTATAGGGCAGGGGACAAGCGAGCAGTACTTC
TRBV6-6	-	-	TRBJ2-2	CASNGGAGTGELFF	TGTGCCAGCAACGGGGGCGCAGGCACCGGGGAGCTGTTTTTT
TRBV9	-	TRBD2	TRBJ2-7	CASSVWSSGGHEQYF	TGTGCCAGCAGCGTCTGGTCTAGCGGGGGGCACGAGCAGTACTTC
TRBV23-1	-	TRBD1	TRBJ1-5	CASSQSRDRGRSNQPQHF	TGCGCCAGCAGTCAATCGAGGGACAGGGGCAGGAGCAATCAGCCCCAGCATTTT
TRBV21-1	-	-	TRBJ1-3	CASSGRVGNTIYF	TGTGCCAGCAGCGGCAGGGTTGGAAACACCATATATTTT
TRBV6-5	-	TRBD1	TRBJ1-3	CASYLTGGGNTIYF	TGTGCCAGTTACTTGACAGGGGGTGGAAACACCATATATTTT
TRBV25-1	-	-	TRBJ2-6	CASSVNPGGSGANVLTF	TGTGCCAGCAGCGTTAACCCTGGGGGGTCCGGGGCCAACGTCCTGACTTTC
TRBV5-1	-	TRBD1	TRBJ2-5	CASSSGTGGKETQYF	TGCGCCAGCTCTTCCGGGACAGGGGGCAAGGAGACCCAGTACTTC
TRBV7-9	-	-	TRBJ1-3	CASSPRPGNTIYF	TGTGCCAGCAGCCCCCGACCGGGAAACACCATATATTTT
TRBV18	-	-	TRBJ1-6	CASHPGSSPLHF	TGTGCCAGCCACCCAGGGAGTTCACCCCTCCACTTT
TRBV7-9	-	-	TRBJ2-5	CASSPELQEETQYF	TGTGCCAGCAGCCCCGAGCTTCAGGAGGAGACCCAGTACTTC
TRBV28	once	-	TRBJ1-1	CASSFGGGVNTEAFF	TGTGCCAGCAGTTTTGGGGGGGGAGTGAACACTGAAGCTTTCTTT
TRBV7-9	-	TRBD1	TRBJ2-3	CASSPGQGAGSTDTQYF	TGTGCCAGCAGTCCGGGACAGGGGGCGGGAAGCACAGATACGCAGTATTTT
TRBV6-6	-	-	TRBJ2-2	CASTITGELFF	TGTGCCAGCACCATCACCGGGGAGCTGTTTTTT
TRBV5-1	-	TRBD2	TRBJ2-3	CASSLGGLAGDTQYF	TGCGCCAGCAGCTTGGGGGGACTAGCGGGTGATACGCAGTATTTT
TRBV30	-	-	TRBJ2-7	CAWSPGGYEQYF	TGTGCCTGGAGCCCCGGGGGTTACGAGCAGTACTTC
TRBV23-1	-	-	TRBJ1-1	CASSQGTIRNRTEAFF	TGCGCCAGCAGTCAGGGGACAATTCGGAATCGCACTGAAGCTTTCTTT
TRBV15	-	-	TRBJ2-2	CATSRDKYQGELFF	TGTGCCACCAGCAGAGATAAGTACCAGGGGGAGCTGTTTTTT
TRBV10-3	-	-	TRBJ1-3	CAISESRGKPGNTIYF	TGTGCCATCAGTGAGTCGAGGGGGAAACCTGGAAACACCATATATTTT
TRBV4-2	-	-	TRBJ1-2	CASSPRGAGVDYGYTF	TGTGCCAGCAGCCCCCGCGGGGCGGGGGTGGACTATGGCTACACCTTC
TRBV2	-	-	TRBJ1-2	CASSDSIEASGYTF	TGTGCCAGCAGTGACTCTATAGAGGCGTCGGGCTACACCTTC
TRBV19	-	TRBD2	TRBJ2-5	CASSGGARETQYF	TGTGCCAGTAGCGGGGGGGCCCGGGAGACCCAGTACTTC
TRBV5-6	-	TRBD1	TRBJ1-1	CASRQGGTMNTEAFF	TGTGCCAGCAGACAGGGGGGAACCATGAACACTGAAGCTTTCTTT
TRBV14	-	-	TRBJ2-3	CASSQDSKGVHLPDTQYF	TGTGCCAGCAGCCAAGACTCGAAGGGGGTCCATCTCCCAGATACGCAGTATTTT
TRBV7-9	once	-	TRBJ1-3	CASSSWTAGNTIYF	TGTGCCAGCAGCTCCTGGACCGCCGGCAACACCATATATTTT
TRBV10-3	-	-	TRBJ2-5	CAISSSGRGKEETQYF	TGTGCCATCAGCTCCTCCGGCCGCGGGAAGGAAGAGACCCAGTACTTC
TRBV11-2	-	TRBD1	TRBJ1-6	CASSLKGDSNSPLHF	TGTGCCAGCAGCTTAAAAGGGGACAGCAATTCACCCCTCCACTTT
TRBV5-6	-	-	TRBJ2-5	CASNRRVYQETQYF	TGTGCCAGCAATCGGCGGGTTTACCAAGAGACCCAGTACTTC
TRBV7-9	-	-	TRBJ2-1	CASSSRSLVNEQFF	TGTGCCAGCAGCTCCCGGTCCTTGGTGAATGAGCAGTTCTTC
TRBV7-9	-	-	TRBJ2-7	CASSLSATNSYEQYF	TGTGCCAGCAGCTTATCTGCCACAAACTCCTACGAGCAGTACTTC
TRBV4-1	-	TRBD2	TRBJ2-3	CASSQLAGGLTDTQYF	TGCGCCAGCAGCCAATTAGCGGGGGGGTTGACAGATACGCAGTATTTT
TRBV14	-	-	TRBJ1-2	CASRDNNYGYTF	TGTGCCAGCAGGGACAATAACTATGGCTACACCTTC
TRBV5-1	-	-	TRBJ2-5	CASSLGAATQETQYF	TGCGCCAGCAGCTTGGGGGCCGCAACCCAAGAGACCCAGTACTTC
TRBV2	-	-	TRBJ1-5	CASSVLGDQPQHF	TGTGCCAGCAGTGTATTAGGAGATCAGCCCCAGCATTTT
TRBV5-6	few	-	TRBJ1-2	CASSKTSGGYTF	TGTGCCAGCAGCAAAACCTCTGGGGGCTACACCTTC
TRBV5-6	-	-	TRBJ1-1	CASVPWAGWDTEAFF	TGTGCCAGCGTCCCGTGGGCAGGGTGGGACACTGAAGCTTTCTTT
TRBV7-9	-	-	TRBJ1-2	CASSSSGGYTF	TGTGCCAGCAGCTCGTCTGGTGGCTACACCTTC
TRBV5-8	-	-	TRBJ2-7	CASSARGESYEQYF	TGTGCCAGCAGCGCTAGGGGGGAGTCCTACGAGCAGTACTTC